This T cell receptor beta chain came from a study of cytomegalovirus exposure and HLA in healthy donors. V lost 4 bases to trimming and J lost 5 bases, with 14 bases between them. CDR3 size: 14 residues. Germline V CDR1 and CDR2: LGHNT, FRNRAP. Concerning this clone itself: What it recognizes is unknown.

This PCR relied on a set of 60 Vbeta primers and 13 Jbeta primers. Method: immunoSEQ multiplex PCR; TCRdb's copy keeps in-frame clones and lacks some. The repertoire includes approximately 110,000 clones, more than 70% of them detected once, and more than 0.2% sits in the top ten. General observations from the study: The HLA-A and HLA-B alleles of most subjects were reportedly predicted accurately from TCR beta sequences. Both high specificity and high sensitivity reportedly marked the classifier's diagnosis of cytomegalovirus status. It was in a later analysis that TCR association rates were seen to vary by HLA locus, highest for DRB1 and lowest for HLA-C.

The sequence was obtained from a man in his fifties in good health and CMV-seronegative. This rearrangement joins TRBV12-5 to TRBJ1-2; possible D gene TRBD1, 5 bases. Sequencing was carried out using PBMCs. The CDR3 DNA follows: TGTGCTAGTGGTTGGCGCGGGGACGCTTATGGCTACACCTTC. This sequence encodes CASGWRGDAYGYTF.